The clone carrying this T cell receptor (beta chain) has ten or more counts. The antigen remains unidentified. This CDR3 region has 11 residues. V was cut by 8 bases and J by 1 base, with 5 bases left in between. The germline gives CDR1 SNHLY, CDR2 FYNNEI. Preparation of the TCRbeta library involved a method that used unique molecular identifiers. MiXCR, run by TCRdb on the PCR reads, gives a single entry per CDR3 protein. Altogether about 200,000 distinct CDR3 sequences are present, around 5.9% being singletons, with the ten largest covering 4.5%. The entry originates in a study of T-cell reconstitution after alpha-beta-depleted transplantation in children. Findings of the study overall: Surviving thymic progenitors and recipient T cells were the source of high TCRbeta diversity at day 60 in some patients. By about two months after transplant, alpha-beta T cells reportedly arose from several hundred graft clones that had expanded.

The specimen comprised PBMCs, sampled before TCRalphabeta/CD19-depleted stem cell transplant. This TCR was sampled from a girl under three years old with combined immunodeficiency, due to receive a stem cell transplant. V usage is TRBV2 and J usage is TRBJ1-1; unclear D gene. The CDR3 sequence is CASARNTEAFF. In nucleotides, the CDR3 is TGTGCCAGCGCTCGGAACACTGAAGCTTTCTTT.